Sequencing of this T cell receptor beta chain was carried out in a study of blood T cell repertoires in COVID-19. Study at large: Both acute and convalescent COVID-19 samples were obtained from the United States, Italy and Spain.

Original processing notes: Scientists estimated how many nucleated cells there were by amplifying reference gene primers. Assay: immunoSEQ multiplex PCR; the TCRdb copy retains only in-frame clones and omits some. V and J calls and clone size are as listed in that table; D and trimming were resolved from the DNA. The sample lists 79,000 or so clones; roughly 85% were seen once. This CDR3 comprises 14 residues. V gave up 6 bases and J gave up 5 bases, with 14 bases separating them. The germline gives CDR1 MNHEY, CDR2 SVGAGI. While infection was still active, Seattle patients were enrolled and then followed longitudinally.

The TCR originated in a man aged 55 to 69 with COVID-19, enrolled during active disease. The rearrangement links TRBV6-5 to TRBJ2-1; perhaps TRBD1 as D (5 bases). The sample consisted of peripheral blood. The CDR3 here is CASRRVTAHNEQFF. The CDR3, as DNA: TGTGCCAGCAGGCGCGTGACAGCGCACAATGAGCAGTTCTTC.